The 2 T cell receptor beta chains given below trace back to one sample, sequenced in a study of blood T cell repertoires in COVID-19. TCRdb's table, derived via immunoSEQ multiplex PCR, lists solely in-frame clones and lacks some. The data hold 350,000 or so clones, with 90% observed a single time. The material sequenced was peripheral blood. These receptors originate from a man aged 18 to 30 with active or convalescent COVID-19.

This clone was detected only once. CDR3 DNA: TGTGCCAGCAGTGAGGGACTAGCGGGGTACAATGAGCAGTTCTTC. It translates to CASSEGLAGYNEQFF. This chain uses TRBV6-1 with TRBJ2-1; TRBD2 aligns across 13 bases. J gave up 4 bases and V 3 bases, and 0 bases lay outside the gene matches. The V gene's germline CDR1 is MNHNS and CDR2 SASEGT. The length of the CDR3 is 15 residues.

This clone was counted once. The genes are TRBV19 and TRBJ1-3, with 8 positions matching TRBD1. Germline V gene data show CDR1 as LNHDA and CDR2 as SQIVND (reference sequence). The J segment lost 4 bases and the V segment lost 4 bases, leaving 9 bases of the junction unmatched. This CDR3 is 16 amino acids long. The CDR3 bases are TGTGCCAGTAGTAGGTCCGGGACAGGCTACGGAAACACCATATATTTT. It codes for CASSRSGTGYGNTIYF. Combining the CDR3 with reference TRBV19 and TRBJ1-3 gives the whole variable domain DGGITQSPKYLFRKEGQNVTLSCEQNLNHDAMYWYRQDPGQGLRLIYYSQIVNDFQKGDIAEGYSVSREKKESFPLTVTSAQKNPTAFYLCASSRSGTGYGNTIYFGEGSWLTVV.